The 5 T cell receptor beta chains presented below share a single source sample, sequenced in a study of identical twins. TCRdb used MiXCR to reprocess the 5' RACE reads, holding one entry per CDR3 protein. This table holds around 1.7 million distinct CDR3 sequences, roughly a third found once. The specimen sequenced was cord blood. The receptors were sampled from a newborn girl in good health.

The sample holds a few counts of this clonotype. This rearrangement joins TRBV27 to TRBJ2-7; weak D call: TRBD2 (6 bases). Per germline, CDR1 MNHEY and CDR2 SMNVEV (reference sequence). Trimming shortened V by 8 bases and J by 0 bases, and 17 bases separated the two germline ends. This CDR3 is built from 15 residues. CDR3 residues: CASVNPSASSYEQYF. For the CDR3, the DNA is TGTGCCAGCGTAAACCCTAGCGCCAGCTCCTACGAGCAGTACTTC.

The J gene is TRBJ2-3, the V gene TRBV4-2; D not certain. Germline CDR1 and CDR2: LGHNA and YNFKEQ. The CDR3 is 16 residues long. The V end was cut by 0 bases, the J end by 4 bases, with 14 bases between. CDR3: CASSQDNPERADTQYF. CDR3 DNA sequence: TGTGCCAGCAGCCAAGATAACCCTGAGAGAGCAGATACGCAGTATTTT.

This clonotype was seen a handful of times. CDR3 sequence: CASSEGVALTDTQYF. The CDR3 DNA reads as TGTGCCAGCAGTGAAGGGGTGGCTCTCACAGATACGCAGTATTTT. This chain joins TRBV2 and TRBJ2-3; D is unclear. CDR1 is SNHLY and CDR2 is FYNNEI in the germline V gene. This CDR3 is 15 amino acids long. Trimming pared 1 base from V and 2 bases from J, leaving 10 bases between.

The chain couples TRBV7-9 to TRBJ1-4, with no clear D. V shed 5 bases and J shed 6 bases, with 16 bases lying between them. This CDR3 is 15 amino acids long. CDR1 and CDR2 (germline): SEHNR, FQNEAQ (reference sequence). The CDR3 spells CASSPSHGYYEKLFF. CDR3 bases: TGTGCCAGCAGCCCATCCCACGGCTACTATGAAAAACTGTTTTTT.

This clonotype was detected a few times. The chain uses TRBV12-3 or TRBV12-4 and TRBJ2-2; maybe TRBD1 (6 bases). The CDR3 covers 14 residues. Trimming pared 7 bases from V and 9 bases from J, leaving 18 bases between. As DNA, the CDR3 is TGTGCCAGCAACCCGGACAGACGAGCTAGGGAGCTGTTTTTT. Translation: CASNPDRRARELFF.